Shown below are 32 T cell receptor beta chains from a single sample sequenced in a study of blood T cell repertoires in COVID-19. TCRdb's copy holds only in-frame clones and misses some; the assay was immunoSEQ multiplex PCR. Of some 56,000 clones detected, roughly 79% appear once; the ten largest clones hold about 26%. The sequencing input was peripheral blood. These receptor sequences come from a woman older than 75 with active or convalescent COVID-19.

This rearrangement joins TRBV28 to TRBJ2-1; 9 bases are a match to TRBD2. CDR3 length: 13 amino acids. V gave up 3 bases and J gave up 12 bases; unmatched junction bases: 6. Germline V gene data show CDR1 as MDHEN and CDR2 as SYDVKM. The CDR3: CASSFGTSRTQFF. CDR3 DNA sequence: TGTGCCAGCAGTTTTGGGACTAGCCGCACGCAGTTCTTC.

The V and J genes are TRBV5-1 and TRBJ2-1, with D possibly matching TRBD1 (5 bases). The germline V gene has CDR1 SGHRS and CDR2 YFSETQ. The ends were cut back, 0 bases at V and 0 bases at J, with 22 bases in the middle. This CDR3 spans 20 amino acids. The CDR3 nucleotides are TGCGCCAGCAGCTTGGCCGGCAGGGCGGCCAAGTTGGGCTCCTACAATGAGCAGTTCTTC. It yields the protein CASSLAGRAAKLGSYNEQFF. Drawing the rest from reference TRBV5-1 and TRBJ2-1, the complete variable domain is KAGVTQTPRYLIKTRGQQVTLSCSPISGHRSVSWYQQTPGQGLQFLFEYFSETQRNKGNFPGRFSGRQFSNSRSEMNVSTLELGDSALYLCASSLAGRAAKLGSYNEQFFGPGTRLTVL.

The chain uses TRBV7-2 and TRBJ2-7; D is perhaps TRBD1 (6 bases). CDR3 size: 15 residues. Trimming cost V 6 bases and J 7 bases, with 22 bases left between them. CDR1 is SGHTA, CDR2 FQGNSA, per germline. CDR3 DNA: TGTGCCAGCAGTCCAGGGGCCCAGCGAGTGCGTGAGCAGTACTTC. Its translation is CASSPGAQRVREQYF.

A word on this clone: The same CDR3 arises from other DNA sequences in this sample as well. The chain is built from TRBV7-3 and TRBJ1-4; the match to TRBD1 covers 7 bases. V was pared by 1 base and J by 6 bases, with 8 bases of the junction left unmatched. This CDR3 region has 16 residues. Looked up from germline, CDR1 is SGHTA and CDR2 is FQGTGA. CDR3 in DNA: TGTGCCAGCAGCTTAAACGTGGGACAGAGGCATGAAAAACTGTTTTTT. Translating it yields CASSLNVGQRHEKLFF.

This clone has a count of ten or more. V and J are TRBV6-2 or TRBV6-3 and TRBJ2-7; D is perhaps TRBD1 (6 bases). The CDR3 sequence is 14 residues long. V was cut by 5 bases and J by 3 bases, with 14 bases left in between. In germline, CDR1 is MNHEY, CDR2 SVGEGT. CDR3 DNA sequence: TGTGCCAGCAGTATTGCCACAGGGAGCTACGAGCAGTACTTC. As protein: CASSIATGSYEQYF.

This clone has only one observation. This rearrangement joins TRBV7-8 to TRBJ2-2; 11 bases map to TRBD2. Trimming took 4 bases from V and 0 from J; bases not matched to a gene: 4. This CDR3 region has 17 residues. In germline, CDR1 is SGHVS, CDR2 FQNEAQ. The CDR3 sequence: CASSSWTSGPNTGELFF. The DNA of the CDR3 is TGTGCCAGCAGCTCGTGGACTAGCGGGCCGAACACCGGGGAGCTGTTTTTT.

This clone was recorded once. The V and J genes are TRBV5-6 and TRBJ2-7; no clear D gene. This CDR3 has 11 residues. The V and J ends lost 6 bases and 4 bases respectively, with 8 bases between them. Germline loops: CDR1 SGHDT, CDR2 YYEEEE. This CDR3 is CASTPRYEQYF. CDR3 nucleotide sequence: TGTGCCAGCACCCCTCGGTACGAGCAGTACTTC.

The CDR3 reads CATRNRGLVSAEAFF. CDR3 bases: TGTGCCACCAGAAACAGGGGGCTGGTAAGTGCTGAAGCTTTCTTT. The V call is TRBV6-5, the J call TRBJ1-1, with 9 bases matching TRBD1. The CDR3 totals 15 residues. The germline gives CDR1 MNHEY, CDR2 SVGAGI. V lost 10 bases, J lost 6 bases, and 15 bases stayed unmatched.

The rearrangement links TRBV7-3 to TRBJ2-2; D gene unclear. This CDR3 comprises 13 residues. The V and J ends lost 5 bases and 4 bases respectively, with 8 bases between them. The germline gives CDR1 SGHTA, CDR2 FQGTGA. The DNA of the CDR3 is TGTGCCAGCAGCCATGCTAGCACCGGGGAGCTGTTTTTT. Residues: CASSHASTGELFF.

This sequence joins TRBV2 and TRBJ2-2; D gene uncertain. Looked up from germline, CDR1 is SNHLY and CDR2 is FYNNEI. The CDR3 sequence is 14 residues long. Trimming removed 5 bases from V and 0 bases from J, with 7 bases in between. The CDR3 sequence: CASSTQANTGELFF. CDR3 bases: TGTGCCAGCAGTACGCAGGCGAACACCGGGGAGCTGTTTTTT.

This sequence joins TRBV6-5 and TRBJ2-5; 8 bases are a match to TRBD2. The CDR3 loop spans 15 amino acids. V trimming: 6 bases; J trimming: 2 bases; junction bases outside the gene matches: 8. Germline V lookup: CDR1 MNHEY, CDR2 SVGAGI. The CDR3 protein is CASSQGAGVQETQYF. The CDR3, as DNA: TGTGCCAGCAGCCAGGGAGCGGGGGTACAAGAGACCCAGTACTTC.

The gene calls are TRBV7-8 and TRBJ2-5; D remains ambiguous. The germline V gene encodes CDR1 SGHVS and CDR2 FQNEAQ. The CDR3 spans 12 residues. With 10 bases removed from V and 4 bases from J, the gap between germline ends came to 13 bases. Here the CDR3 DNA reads TGTGCCACCACCAATCCGGTAGAGACCCAGTACTTC. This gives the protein CATTNPVETQYF. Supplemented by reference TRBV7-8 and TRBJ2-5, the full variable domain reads GAGVSQSPRYKVAKRGQDVALRCDPISGHVSLFWYQQALGQGPEFLTYFQNEAQLDKSGLPSDRFFAERPEGSVSTLKIQRTQQEDSAVYLCATTNPVETQYFGPGTRLLVL.

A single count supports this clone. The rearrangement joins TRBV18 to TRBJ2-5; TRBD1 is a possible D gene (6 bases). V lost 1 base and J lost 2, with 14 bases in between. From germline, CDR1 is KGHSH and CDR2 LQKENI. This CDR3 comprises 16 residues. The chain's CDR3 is CASSPLDRSLQETQYF. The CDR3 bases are TGTGCCAGCTCACCACTTGACAGGTCGCTTCAAGAGACCCAGTACTTC.

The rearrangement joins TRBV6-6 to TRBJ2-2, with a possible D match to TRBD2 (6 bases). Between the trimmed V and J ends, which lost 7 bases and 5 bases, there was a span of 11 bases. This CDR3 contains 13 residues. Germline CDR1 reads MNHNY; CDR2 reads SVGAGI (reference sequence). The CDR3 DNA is TGTGCCAGCACCCCTGGAGGGACCGGGGAGCTGTTTTTT. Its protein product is CASTPGGTGELFF.

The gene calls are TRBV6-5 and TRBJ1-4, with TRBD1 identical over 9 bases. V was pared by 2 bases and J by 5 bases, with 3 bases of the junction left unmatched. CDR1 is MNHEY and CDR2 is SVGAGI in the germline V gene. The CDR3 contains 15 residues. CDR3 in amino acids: CASSYGTGWNEKLFF. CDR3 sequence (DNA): TGTGCCAGCAGTTACGGGACAGGGTGGAATGAAAAACTGTTTTTT.

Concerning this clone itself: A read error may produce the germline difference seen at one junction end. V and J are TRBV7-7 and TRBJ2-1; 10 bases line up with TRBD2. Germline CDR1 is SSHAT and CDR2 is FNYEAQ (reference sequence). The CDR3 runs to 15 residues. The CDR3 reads CASSSGLAPRDEQFF. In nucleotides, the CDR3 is TGTGCTAGCAGCTCGGGACTAGCGCCCAGGGATGAGCAGTTCTTC. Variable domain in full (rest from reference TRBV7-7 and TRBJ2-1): GAGVSQSPRYKVTKRGQDVTLRCDPISSHATLYWYQQALGQGPEFLTYFNYEAQPDKSGLPSDRFSAERPEGSISTLTIQRTEQRDSAMYRCASSSGLAPRDEQFFGPGTRLTVL.

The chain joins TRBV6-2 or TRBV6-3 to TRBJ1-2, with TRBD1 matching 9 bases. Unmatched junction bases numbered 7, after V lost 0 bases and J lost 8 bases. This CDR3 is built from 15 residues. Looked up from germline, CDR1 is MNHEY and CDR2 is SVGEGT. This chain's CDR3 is CASSYSDGQGSGYTF. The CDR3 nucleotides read TGTGCCAGCAGTTACTCTGACGGACAGGGGTCCGGCTACACCTTC.

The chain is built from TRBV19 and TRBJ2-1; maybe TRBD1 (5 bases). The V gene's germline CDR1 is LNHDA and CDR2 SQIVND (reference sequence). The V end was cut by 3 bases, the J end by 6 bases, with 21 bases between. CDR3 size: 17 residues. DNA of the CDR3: TGTGCCAGTAGTATTTTGCTTTCGGCAGGGAAAGGCAATGAGCAGTTCTTC. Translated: CASSILLSAGKGNEQFF.

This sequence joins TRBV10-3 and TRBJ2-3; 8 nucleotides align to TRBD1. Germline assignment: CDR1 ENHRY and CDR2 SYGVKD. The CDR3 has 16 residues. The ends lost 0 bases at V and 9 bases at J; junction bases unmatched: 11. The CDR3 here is CAISESAGGVGTTQYF. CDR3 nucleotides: TGTGCCATCAGTGAGTCGGCAGGGGGCGTTGGGACGACGCAGTATTTT.

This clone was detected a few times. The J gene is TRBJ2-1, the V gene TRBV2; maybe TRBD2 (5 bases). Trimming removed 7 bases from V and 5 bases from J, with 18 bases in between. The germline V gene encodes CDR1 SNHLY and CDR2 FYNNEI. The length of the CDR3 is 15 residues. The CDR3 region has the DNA TGTGCCAGCACCCCTTTTTTGGCGGGCGACAATGAGCAGTTCTTC. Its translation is CASTPFLAGDNEQFF.

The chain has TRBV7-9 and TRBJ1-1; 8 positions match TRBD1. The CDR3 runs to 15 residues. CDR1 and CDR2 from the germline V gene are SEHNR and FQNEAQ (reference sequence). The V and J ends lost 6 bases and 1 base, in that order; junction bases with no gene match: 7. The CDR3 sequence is CASRTARGQNTEAFF. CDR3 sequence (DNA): TGTGCCAGCAGAACCGCCAGGGGGCAGAACACTGAAGCTTTCTTT.

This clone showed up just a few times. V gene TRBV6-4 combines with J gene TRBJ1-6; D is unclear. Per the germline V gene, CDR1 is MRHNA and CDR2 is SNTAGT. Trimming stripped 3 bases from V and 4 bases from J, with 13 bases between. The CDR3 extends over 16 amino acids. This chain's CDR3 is CASSEGSEVYNSPLHF. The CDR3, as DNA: TGTGCCAGCAGTGAAGGTTCAGAGGTTTATAATTCACCCCTCCACTTT.

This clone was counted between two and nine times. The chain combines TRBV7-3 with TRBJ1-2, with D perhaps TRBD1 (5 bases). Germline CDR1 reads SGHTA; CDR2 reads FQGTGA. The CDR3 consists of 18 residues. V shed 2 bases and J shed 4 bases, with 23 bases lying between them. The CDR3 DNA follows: TGTGCCAGCAGCTTATTCGGGGGAATGGACCCCACCGGCTATGGCTACACCTTC. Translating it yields CASSLFGGMDPTGYGYTF.

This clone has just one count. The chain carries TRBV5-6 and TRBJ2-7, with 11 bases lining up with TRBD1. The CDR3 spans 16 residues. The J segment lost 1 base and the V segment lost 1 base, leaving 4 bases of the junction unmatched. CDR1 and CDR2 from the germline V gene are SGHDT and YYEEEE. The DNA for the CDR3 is TGTGCCAGCAGCTTGCCAGGGACAGGGGGGTCCTACGAGCAGTACTTC. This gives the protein CASSLPGTGGSYEQYF.

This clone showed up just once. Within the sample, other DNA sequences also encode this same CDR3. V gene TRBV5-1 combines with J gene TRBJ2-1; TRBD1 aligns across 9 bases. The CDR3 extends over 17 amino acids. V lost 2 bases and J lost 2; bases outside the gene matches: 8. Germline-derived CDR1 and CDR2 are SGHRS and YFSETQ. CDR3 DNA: TGCGCCAGCAGCTTCCGGGACAGGGTACCGCCCTACAATGAGCAGTTCTTC. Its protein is CASSFRDRVPPYNEQFF.

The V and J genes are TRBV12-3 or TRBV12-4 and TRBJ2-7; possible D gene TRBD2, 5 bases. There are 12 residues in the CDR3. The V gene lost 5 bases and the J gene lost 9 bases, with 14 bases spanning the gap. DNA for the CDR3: TGTGCCAGCAGTCCGAGTTCGGGGTCGCAGTACTTC. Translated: CASSPSSGSQYF.

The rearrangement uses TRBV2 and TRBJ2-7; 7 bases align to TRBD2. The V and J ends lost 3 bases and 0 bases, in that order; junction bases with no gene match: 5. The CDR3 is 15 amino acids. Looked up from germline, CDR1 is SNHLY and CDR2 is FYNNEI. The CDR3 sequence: CASSDRDYFSYEQYF. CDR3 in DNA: TGTGCCAGCAGTGATCGGGACTACTTCTCCTACGAGCAGTACTTC.

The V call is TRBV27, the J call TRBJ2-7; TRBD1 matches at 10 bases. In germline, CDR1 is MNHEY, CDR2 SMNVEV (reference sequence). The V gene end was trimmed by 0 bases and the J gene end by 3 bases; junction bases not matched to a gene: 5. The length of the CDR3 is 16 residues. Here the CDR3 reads CASSLSGQGVGYEQYF. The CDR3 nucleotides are TGTGCCAGCAGTTTATCAGGACAGGGGGTCGGCTACGAGCAGTACTTC.

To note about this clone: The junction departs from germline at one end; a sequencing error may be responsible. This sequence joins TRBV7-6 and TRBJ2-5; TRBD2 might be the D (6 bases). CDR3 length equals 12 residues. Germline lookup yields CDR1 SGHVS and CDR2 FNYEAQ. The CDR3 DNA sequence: TGTGTCAGCATATCTGGGGGGGAGACCCAGTACTTC. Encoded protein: CVSISGGETQYF.

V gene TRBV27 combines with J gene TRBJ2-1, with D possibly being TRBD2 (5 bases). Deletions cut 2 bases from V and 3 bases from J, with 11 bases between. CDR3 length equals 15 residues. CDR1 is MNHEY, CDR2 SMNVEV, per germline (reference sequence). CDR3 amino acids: CASSLMVRDYNEQFF. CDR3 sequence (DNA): TGTGCCAGCAGTTTAATGGTTCGGGACTACAATGAGCAGTTCTTC.

CDR3 amino acids: CASSAGYNTEAFF. As DNA, the CDR3 is TGTGCCAGCAGTGCAGGGTATAACACTGAAGCTTTCTTT. The chain uses TRBV2 and TRBJ1-1; the D gene is possibly TRBD1 (5 bases). V was clipped by 4 bases and J by 2 bases, with 8 bases between them. There are 13 residues in the CDR3. In germline, CDR1 is SNHLY, CDR2 FYNNEI. Using reference TRBV2 and TRBJ1-1 for the parts outside the CDR3, the full variable domain is EPEVTQTPSHQVTQMGQEVILRCVPISNHLYFYWYRQILGQKVEFLVSFYNNEISEKSEIFDDQFSVERPDGSNFTLKIRSTKLEDSAMYFCASSAGYNTEAFFGQGTRLTVV.

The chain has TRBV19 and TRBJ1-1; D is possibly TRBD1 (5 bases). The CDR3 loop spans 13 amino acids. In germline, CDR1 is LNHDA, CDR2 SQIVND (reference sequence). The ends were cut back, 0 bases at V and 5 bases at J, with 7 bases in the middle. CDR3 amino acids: CASSIDGGTEAFF. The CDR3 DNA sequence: TGTGCCAGTAGTATAGATGGGGGGACTGAAGCTTTCTTT.